The 20 T cell receptor beta chains in this list originate from one sample, sequenced in a study of T cells in Graves' hyperthyroidism and ophthalmopathy. Researchers took RNA transcripts and amplified the TCR beta CDR3 regions from them. Using the HTBI primer set, a first-round RT-PCR was run on the TCR CDR3. Each CDR3 protein is one row after TCRdb ran MiXCR on the multiplex PCR reads. The data show about half a million distinct CDR3 sequences, with 15% to 20% seen just once and about 45% held by the top ten. The material sequenced was blood. These receptors all come from a man aged 35-49 years with Graves' ophthalmopathy.

This clonotype was recorded once. A read error is possible here, since a much larger clone lies one base away. The chain links TRBV7-9 to TRBJ1-6; TRBD1 might be the D (6 bases). V was trimmed by 5 bases and J by 9 bases, leaving 17 bases between them. The V gene's germline CDR1 is SEHNR and CDR2 FQNEAQ (reference sequence). This CDR3 comprises 15 residues. The CDR3 coding sequence is TGTGCCAGCAGCCCCGAGGGGGGACGCGTTTCACCCCTCCACTTT. This sequence encodes CASSPEGGRVSPLHF.

The chain uses TRBV27 and TRBJ1-1; 7 nucleotides agree with TRBD1. The CDR3 contains 15 residues. J gave up 1 base and V 6 bases, and 8 bases lay outside the gene matches. Germline-derived CDR1 and CDR2 are MNHEY and SMNVEV (reference sequence). Written as DNA, the CDR3 is TGTGCCAGCAGCCGGCAGGGGGTTCGGAACACTGAAGCTTTCTTT. Translation: CASSRQGVRNTEAFF.

This clonotype was picked up a small number of times. The chain has TRBV9 and TRBJ2-3, with 7 bases matching TRBD2. Unmatched junction bases numbered 8, after V lost 3 bases and J lost 7 bases. Per germline, CDR1 SGDLS and CDR2 YYNGEE. The CDR3 loop spans 14 amino acids. CDR3 residues: CASSGGVGGNTQYF. The CDR3 DNA is TGTGCCAGCAGCGGGGGCGTGGGGGGGAATACGCAGTATTTT. The variable domain in full, completed from reference TRBV9 and TRBJ2-3, reads DSGVTQTPKHLITATGQRVTLRCSPRSGDLSVYWYQQSLDQGLQFLIQYYNGEERAKGNILERFSAQQFPDLHSELNLSSLELGDSALYFCASSGGVGGNTQYFGPGTRLTVL.

The V and J genes are TRBV29-1 and TRBJ2-1; 7 bases line up with TRBD2. The CDR3 length is 14 residues. V gave up 3 bases and J gave up 7 bases; unmatched junction bases: 9. In germline, CDR1 is SQVTM, CDR2 ANQGSEA. The CDR3 here is CSVDGAGVRNEQFF. Here the CDR3 DNA reads TGCAGCGTTGATGGGGCGGGAGTGAGGAATGAGCAGTTCTTC.

The sample holds many counts of this clonotype. This chain connects TRBV6-1 to TRBJ2-1; 7 nucleotides line up with TRBD1. This CDR3 comprises 17 residues. Germline loops: CDR1 MNHNS, CDR2 SASEGT. V gave up 5 bases and J gave up 4 bases; unmatched junction bases: 14. In nucleotides, the CDR3 is TGTGCCAGCAGTCTCCGGACAGGACCTGGTCCATACAATGAGCAGTTCTTC. This sequence encodes CASSLRTGPGPYNEQFF.

This clonotype was seen more than once but under ten times. CDR3 bases: TGCGCCAGCAGCCCAACAGGCGCTACTAGCGGGAGACGAACAGATACGCAGTATTTT. Translating it yields CASSPTGATSGRRTDTQYF. The chain employs TRBV4-3 and TRBJ2-3, with 11 positions matching TRBD2. The length of the CDR3 is 19 residues. J was trimmed by 3 bases and V by 4 bases; bases with no gene match: 15. Germline assignment: CDR1 LGHNA and CDR2 YSLEER.

The J gene is TRBJ2-5, the V gene TRBV20-1; TRBD2 agrees at 10 bases. V gave up 5 bases and J gave up 5 bases; unmatched junction bases: 8. Germline lookup yields CDR1 DFQATT and CDR2 SNEGSKA (reference sequence). This CDR3 comprises 14 residues. In DNA form, the CDR3 reads TGCAGTGCTGCCACTAGCGGGATTTGGGAGACCCAGTACTTC. Its translation is CSAATSGIWETQYF.

This clonotype has a single count. This may be a read error: a much more frequent sequence differs by one nucleotide. The J gene is TRBJ2-3, the V gene TRBV6-2 or TRBV6-3; D is perhaps TRBD1 (6 bases). Per the germline V gene, CDR1 is MNHEY and CDR2 is SVGEGT. The CDR3 spans 14 residues. The CDR3 DNA sequence: TGTGCCAGCAGCTTGGGCAGGGGCACAGGTACGCAGTATTTT. It encodes CASSLGRGTGTQYF.

This clonotype has ten or more counts. The chain links TRBV3-1 to TRBJ1-2; 7 nucleotides line up with TRBD1. The CDR3 loop spans 14 amino acids. Germline CDR1 is LGHDT and CDR2 is YNNKEL (reference sequence). J lost 0 bases, V lost 6 bases, and 4 bases had no gene match. The CDR3 DNA sequence: TGTGCCAGCAGTTTCGGGACAGCTAACTATGGCTACACCTTC. Translation gives CASSFGTANYGYTF.

The chain is built from TRBV5-1 and TRBJ1-1; D not certain. The CDR3 length is 14 residues. Germline V gene lookup returns CDR1 SGHRS and CDR2 YFSETQ. The V end lost 4 bases, the J end lost 0 bases, and 10 bases lay between the germline ends. The chain's CDR3 is CASSPDTMNTEAFF. Here the CDR3 DNA reads TGCGCCAGCAGCCCTGACACCATGAACACTGAAGCTTTCTTT.

This chain uses TRBV4-1 with TRBJ2-2; a weak D match, TRBD2 (6 bases). The length of the CDR3 is 15 residues. Germline values: CDR1 MGHRA, CDR2 YSYEKL. The V and J ends lost 4 bases and 0 bases respectively, with 9 bases between them. CDR3 protein: CASSPPGANTGELFF. CDR3 nucleotides: TGCGCCAGCAGCCCCCCGGGGGCGAACACCGGGGAGCTGTTTTTT.

This clonotype came up many times. The chain is built from TRBV5-1 and TRBJ1-1, with a possible D match to TRBD1 (6 bases). V lost 4 bases and J 7 bases, leaving 14 bases between the germline ends. This CDR3 is 13 amino acids long. Germline V gene data show CDR1 as SGHRS and CDR2 as YFSETQ. The CDR3 reads CASSEVGGGEAFF. The CDR3 DNA is TGCGCCAGCAGCGAGGTAGGGGGGGGTGAAGCTTTCTTT.

This clonotype was detected only a few times. The chain links TRBV5-1 to TRBJ2-1; the D gene is possibly TRBD1 (6 bases). CDR3 size: 16 residues. Germline CDR1 and CDR2: SGHRS and YFSETQ. Trimming pared 0 bases from V and 2 bases from J, leaving 12 bases between. Here the CDR3 reads CASSLAVGAPYNEQFF. The CDR3 DNA is TGCGCCAGCAGCTTGGCCGTGGGGGCCCCCTACAATGAGCAGTTCTTC.

In this sample, this clonotype turned up a few times. V usage is TRBV10-3 and J usage is TRBJ1-5, with a tentative D call TRBD1 (5 bases). With 6 bases removed from V and 0 bases from J, the gap between germline ends came to 15 bases. Germline values: CDR1 ENHRY, CDR2 SYGVKD. The CDR3 is 16 residues long. The CDR3 DNA reads as TGTGCCATCAGGGAGGGGACGAGTCCTAGCAATCAGCCCCAGCATTTT. Protein product: CAIREGTSPSNQPQHF.

The rearrangement joins TRBV18 to TRBJ1-1; TRBD1 matches at 7 bases. CDR3 size: 16 residues. Unmatched junction bases numbered 8, after V lost 4 bases and J lost 0 bases. Germline loops: CDR1 KGHSH, CDR2 LQKENI. The CDR3 DNA reads as TGTGCCAGCTCACAGCGCGTTACAGGGGTGAACACTGAAGCTTTCTTT. Its translation: CASSQRVTGVNTEAFF. Full variable domain (remainder filled in from reference TRBV18 and TRBJ1-1): NAGVMQNPRHLVRRRGQEARLRCSPMKGHSHVYWYRQLPEEGLKFMVYLQKENIIDESGMPKERFSAEFPKEGPSILRIQQVVRGDSAAYFCASSQRVTGVNTEAFFGQGTRLTVV.

This clonotype was found many times. This chain joins TRBV18 and TRBJ2-7, with 11 positions matching TRBD2. This CDR3 spans 14 amino acids. The V segment lost 6 bases and the J segment 6 bases; nucleotides outside the gene matches: 7. Per germline, CDR1 KGHSH and CDR2 LQKENI. The CDR3 loop is CASSHRTSGSEQYF. The DNA for the CDR3 is TGTGCCAGCTCTCACCGTACTAGCGGGAGCGAGCAGTACTTC. The variable domain in full, completed from reference TRBV18 and TRBJ2-7, reads NAGVMQNPRHLVRRRGQEARLRCSPMKGHSHVYWYRQLPEEGLKFMVYLQKENIIDESGMPKERFSAEFPKEGPSILRIQQVVRGDSAAYFCASSHRTSGSEQYFGPGTRLTVT.

Remarks on this clonotype: This may stem from a read error, because a much larger clone lies one nucleotide away. The chain recombines TRBV7-8 with TRBJ2-5; TRBD1 agrees at 10 bases. The CDR3 loop spans 16 amino acids. Germline V gene data show CDR1 as SGHVS and CDR2 as FQNEAQ. With V trimmed by 5 bases and J by 3 bases, 9 bases remained unmatched. The CDR3 loop reads CASSPLAGQGKETQYF. CDR3 DNA: TGTGCCAGCAGCCCCCTGGCGGGACAGGGGAAAGAGACCCAGTACTTC.

The CDR3 loop reads CASSVGGDEQFF. CDR3 bases: TGTGCCAGCAGCGTAGGCGGCGATGAGCAGTTCTTC. The rearrangement links TRBV9 to TRBJ2-1; D not certain. The ends were cut back, 0 bases at V and 8 bases at J, with 6 bases in the middle. Germline lookup yields CDR1 SGDLS and CDR2 YYNGEE. The CDR3 runs to 12 residues. The whole variable domain, filled in from reference TRBV9 and TRBJ2-1, reads DSGVTQTPKHLITATGQRVTLRCSPRSGDLSVYWYQQSLDQGLQFLIQYYNGEERAKGNILERFSAQQFPDLHSELNLSSLELGDSALYFCASSVGGDEQFFGPGTRLTVL.

There are many counts of this clonotype. The chain joins TRBV20-1 to TRBJ1-5; no definite D call. V lost 6 bases and J lost 0, with 15 bases in between. CDR3 length equals 15 residues. Germline-derived CDR1 and CDR2 are DFQATT and SNEGSKA (reference sequence). CDR3 residues: CSAGRGTHSNQPQHF. The CDR3 region has the DNA TGCAGTGCCGGCCGAGGTACGCATAGCAATCAGCCCCAGCATTTT.

This clonotype was recorded at least ten times. The rearrangement uses TRBV5-1 and TRBJ2-2; D is unresolved. Germline loops: CDR1 SGHRS, CDR2 YFSETQ. The CDR3 loop spans 12 amino acids. With 2 bases removed from V and 4 bases from J, the gap between germline ends came to 3 bases. CDR3 DNA: TGCGCCAGCAGCTTAACCACCGGGGAGCTGTTTTTT. Translated: CASSLTTGELFF.